The subject of this entry is one T cell receptor (beta chain). V lost 0 bases to trimming and J lost 6 bases, with 6 bases between them. Germline values: CDR1 MGHRA, CDR2 YSYEKL. CDR3 length: 13 residues. This sample is part of a study of blood T cells in healthy people across ages. On the study more broadly: With template switching, about one barcoded beta molecule was captured per two T cells.

Combining a sample-barcoded 5' primer with a J-beta primer mix, a second PCR ran for roughly 7 to 12 cycles. A single record per CDR3 protein comes from TCRdb applying MiXCR to the 5' RACE reads. The sample contains around 600,000 distinct CDR3 sequences, 40% to 55% of which appear only once. This receptor was taken from a man at least 80 years old in good health. Sequencing used blood. The chain carries TRBV4-1 and TRBJ1-5, with D unresolved. The CDR3 coding sequence is TGCGCCAGCAGCCAAGATGTAGGTCAGCCCCAGCATTTT. It yields the protein CASSQDVGQPQHF.